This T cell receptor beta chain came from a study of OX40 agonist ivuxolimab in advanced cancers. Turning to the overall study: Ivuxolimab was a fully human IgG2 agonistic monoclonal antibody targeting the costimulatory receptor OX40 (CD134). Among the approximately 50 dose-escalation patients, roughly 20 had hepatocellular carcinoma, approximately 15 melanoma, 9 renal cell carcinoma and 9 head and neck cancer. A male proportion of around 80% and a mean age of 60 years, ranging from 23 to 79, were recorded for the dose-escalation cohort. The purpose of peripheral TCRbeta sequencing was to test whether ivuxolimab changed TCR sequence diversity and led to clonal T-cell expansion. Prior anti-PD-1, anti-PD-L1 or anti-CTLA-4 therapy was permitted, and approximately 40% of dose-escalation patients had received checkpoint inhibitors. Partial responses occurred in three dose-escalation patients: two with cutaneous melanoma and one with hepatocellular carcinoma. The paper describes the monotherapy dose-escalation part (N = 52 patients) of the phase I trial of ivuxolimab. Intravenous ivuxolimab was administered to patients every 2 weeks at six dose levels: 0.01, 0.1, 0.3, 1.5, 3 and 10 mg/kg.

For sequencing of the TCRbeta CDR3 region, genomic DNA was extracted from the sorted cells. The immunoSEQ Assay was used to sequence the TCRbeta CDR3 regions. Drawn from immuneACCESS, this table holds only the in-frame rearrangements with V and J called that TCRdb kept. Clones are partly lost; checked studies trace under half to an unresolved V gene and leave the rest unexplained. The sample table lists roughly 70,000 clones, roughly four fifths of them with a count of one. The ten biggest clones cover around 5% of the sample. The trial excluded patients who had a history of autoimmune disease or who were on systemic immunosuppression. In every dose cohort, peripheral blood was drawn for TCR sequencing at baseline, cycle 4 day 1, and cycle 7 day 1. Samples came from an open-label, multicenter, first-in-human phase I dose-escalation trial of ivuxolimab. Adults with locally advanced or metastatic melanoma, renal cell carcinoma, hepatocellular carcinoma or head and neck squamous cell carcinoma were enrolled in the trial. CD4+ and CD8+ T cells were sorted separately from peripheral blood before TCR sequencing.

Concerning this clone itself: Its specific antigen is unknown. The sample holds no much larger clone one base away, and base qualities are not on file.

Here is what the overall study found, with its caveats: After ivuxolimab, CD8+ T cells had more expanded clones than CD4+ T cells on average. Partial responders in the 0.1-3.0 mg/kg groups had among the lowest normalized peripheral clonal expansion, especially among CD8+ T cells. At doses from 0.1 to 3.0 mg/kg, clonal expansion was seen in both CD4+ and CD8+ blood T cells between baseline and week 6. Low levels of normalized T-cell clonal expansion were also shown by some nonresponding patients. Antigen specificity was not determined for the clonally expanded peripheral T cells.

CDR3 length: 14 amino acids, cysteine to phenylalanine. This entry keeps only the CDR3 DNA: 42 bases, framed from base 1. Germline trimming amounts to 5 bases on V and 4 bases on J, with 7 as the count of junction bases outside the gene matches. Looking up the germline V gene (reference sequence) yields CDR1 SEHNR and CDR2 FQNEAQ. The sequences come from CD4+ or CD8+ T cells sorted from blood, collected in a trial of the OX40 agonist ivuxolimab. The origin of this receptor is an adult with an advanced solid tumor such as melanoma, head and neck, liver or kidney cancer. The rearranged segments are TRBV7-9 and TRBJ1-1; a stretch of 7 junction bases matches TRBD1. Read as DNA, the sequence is TGTGCCAGCAGCCTGCAGGGGGTTGGCACTGAAGCTTTCTTT. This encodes CASSLQGVGTEAFF. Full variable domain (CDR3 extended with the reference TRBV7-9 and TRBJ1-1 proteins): DTGVSQNPRHKITKRGQNVTFRCDPISEHNRLYWYRQTLGQGPEFLTYFQNEAQLEKSRLLSDRFSAERPKGSFSTLEIQRTEQGDSAMYLCASSLQGVGTEAFFGQGTRLTVV.